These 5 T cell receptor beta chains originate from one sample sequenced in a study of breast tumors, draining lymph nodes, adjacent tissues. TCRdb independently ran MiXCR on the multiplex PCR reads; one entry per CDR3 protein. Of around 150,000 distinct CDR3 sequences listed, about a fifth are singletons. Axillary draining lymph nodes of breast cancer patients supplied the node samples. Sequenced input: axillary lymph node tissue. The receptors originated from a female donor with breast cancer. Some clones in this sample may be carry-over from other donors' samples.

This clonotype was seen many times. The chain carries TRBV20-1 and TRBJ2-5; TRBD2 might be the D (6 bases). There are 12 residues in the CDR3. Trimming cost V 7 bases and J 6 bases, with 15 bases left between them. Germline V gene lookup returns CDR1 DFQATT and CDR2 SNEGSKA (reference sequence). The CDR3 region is CSGSLGGQTQYF. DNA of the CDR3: TGCAGTGGGAGCTTGGGGGGACAGACCCAGTACTTC.

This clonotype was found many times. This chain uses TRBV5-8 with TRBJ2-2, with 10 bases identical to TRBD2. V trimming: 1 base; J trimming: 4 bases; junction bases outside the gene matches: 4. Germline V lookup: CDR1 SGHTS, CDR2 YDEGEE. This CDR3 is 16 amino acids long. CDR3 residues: CASSLKSGRATGELFF. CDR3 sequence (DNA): TGTGCCAGCAGCTTGAAAAGCGGGAGGGCCACCGGGGAGCTGTTTTTT.

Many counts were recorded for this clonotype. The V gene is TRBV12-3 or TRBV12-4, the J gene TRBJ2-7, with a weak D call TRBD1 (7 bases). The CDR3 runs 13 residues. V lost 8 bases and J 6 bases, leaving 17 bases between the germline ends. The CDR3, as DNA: TGTGCCAGCCGCGATAACAGGGGAGGCGAGCAGTACTTC. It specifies CASRDNRGGEQYF.

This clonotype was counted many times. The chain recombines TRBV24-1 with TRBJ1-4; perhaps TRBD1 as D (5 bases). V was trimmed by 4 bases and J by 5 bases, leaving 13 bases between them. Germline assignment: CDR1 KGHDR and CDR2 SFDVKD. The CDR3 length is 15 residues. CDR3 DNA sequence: TGTGCCACCAGTGAAGCGGGGCCGGGAAATGAAAAACTGTTTTTT. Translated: CATSEAGPGNEKLFF.

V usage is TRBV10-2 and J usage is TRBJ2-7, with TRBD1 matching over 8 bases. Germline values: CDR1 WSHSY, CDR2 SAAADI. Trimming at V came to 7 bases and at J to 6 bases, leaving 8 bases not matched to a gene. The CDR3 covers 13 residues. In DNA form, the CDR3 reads TGCGCCAGCACAGGGGGCGTCCAGGGCGAGCAGTACTTC. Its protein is CASTGGVQGEQYF.